This TCR beta chain was documented in a study of STAT5B mutations in CD4+ large granular lymphocyte leukemia. Notes on the study in general: 8/27 top patient clones versus 2/35 control clones were TRBV06-family.

Clones were sequenced by immunoSEQ multiplex PCR, and TCRdb holds only the in-frame ones, with some missing. The sample carries 30,000 to 40,000 clones, over 75% recorded once. CDR1 and CDR2 (germline): ENHRY, SYGVKD. Trimming took 7 bases from V and 6 from J, leaving 9 bases between them. There are 12 residues in the CDR3. A note on this clone: Its antigen is currently unknown.

The TCR was taken from a human donor in good health. The rearrangement uses TRBV10-3 and TRBJ2-2; D unclear. The sequenced material came from CD4+ T cells from blood buffy coats. CDR3 sequence reads: CAITGIAGELFF. CDR3 sequence (DNA): TGTGCCATCACTGGGATCGCCGGGGAGCTGTTTTTT.